These 12 T cell receptor beta chains share one sample of origin, sequenced in a study of T cell changes during pregnancy in multiple sclerosis. Using immunoSEQ multiplex PCR, the repertoire was profiled, and TCRdb retains in-frame clones only, with some absent. Of over 25,000 clones listed, around nine tenths are singletons. The sequencing used CD8+ T cells from peripheral blood mononuclear cells, collected before pregnancy. The receptors here all came from a female donor with multiple sclerosis, enrolled in a pregnancy study.

This chain connects TRBV7-9 to TRBJ1-2; 7 nucleotides match TRBD1. Trimming took 4 bases from V and 0 from J; bases not matched to a gene: 11. This CDR3 comprises 17 residues. Per the germline V gene, CDR1 is SEHNR and CDR2 is FQNEAQ (reference sequence). In DNA form, the CDR3 reads TGTGCCAGCAGCTCTACCACAGGGGTCTACGCTAACTATGGCTACACCTTC. Amino acid sequence: CASSSTTGVYANYGYTF.

The rearrangement uses TRBV27 and TRBJ2-1; D uncertain. V lost 5 bases and J 1 base, leaving 15 bases between the germline ends. From germline, CDR1 is MNHEY and CDR2 SMNVEV (reference sequence). This CDR3 is built from 16 residues. CDR3 protein: CASSPEAFGSYNEQFF. Here the CDR3 DNA reads TGTGCCAGCAGTCCCGAGGCGTTCGGGTCCTACAATGAGCAGTTCTTC.

The chain has TRBV27 and TRBJ2-2, with D tentatively TRBD1 (5 bases). V was pared by 0 bases and J by 4 bases, with 9 bases between. The CDR3 spans 15 residues. The germline V gene encodes CDR1 MNHEY and CDR2 SMNVEV (reference sequence). CDR3 sequence reads: CASSLSGAVTGELFF. In DNA form, the CDR3 reads TGTGCCAGCAGTTTATCTGGGGCGGTCACCGGGGAGCTGTTTTTT.

This clone was counted once. The chain carries TRBV28 and TRBJ2-7, with 8 bases aligning to TRBD2. CDR3 length equals 16 residues. The V gene's germline CDR1 is MDHEN and CDR2 SYDVKM. V trimming: 2 bases; J trimming: 3 bases; junction bases outside the gene matches: 9. CDR3 nucleotide sequence: TGTGCCAGCAGTTTACCCACTAGCGGTCGGAACTACGAGCAGTACTTC. Its translation is CASSLPTSGRNYEQYF.

The rearrangement links TRBV27 to TRBJ2-3, with TRBD2 identical over 8 bases. The length of the CDR3 is 18 residues. V was clipped by 1 base and J by 4 bases; unmatched bases: 13. The germline CDR1 and CDR2 sequences are MNHEY and SMNVEV (reference sequence). Here the CDR3 DNA reads TGTGCCAGCAGTTTATATCTTTCGGGGGGGAGGTTGGCAGATACGCAGTATTTT. This translates into CASSLYLSGGRLADTQYF.

This clone was seen once. The chain has TRBV27 and TRBJ1-1; D remains ambiguous. V was shortened by 1 base and J by 1 base, with 10 bases between the two germline ends. The CDR3 totals 15 residues. Germline V gene lookup returns CDR1 MNHEY and CDR2 SMNVEV (reference sequence). The CDR3 DNA sequence: TGTGCCAGCAGTTTATTCGCGGGAGGGAACACTGAAGCTTTCTTT. Translated: CASSLFAGGNTEAFF.

This sequence joins TRBV28 and TRBJ2-7; no firm D call. The CDR3 totals 13 residues. Germline-derived CDR1 and CDR2 are MDHEN and SYDVKM. V was trimmed by 2 bases and J by 2 bases, leaving 7 bases between them. Here the CDR3 reads CASSLLDPYEQYF. The CDR3 DNA reads as TGTGCCAGCAGTTTACTAGATCCCTACGAGCAGTACTTC.

The V gene is TRBV7-2, the J gene TRBJ2-7; 9 bases align to TRBD2. Germline assignment: CDR1 SGHTA and CDR2 FQGNSA. The CDR3 length is 14 residues. With 1 base clipped from V and 6 bases from J, the junction kept 4 bases outside the gene matches. The CDR3 protein is CASSLVAGAPEQYF. For the CDR3, the DNA is TGTGCCAGCAGCTTAGTAGCGGGAGCACCCGAGCAGTACTTC.

As regards this clone: Sequence at one end of the junction differs from germline and may be a read error. The rearrangement links TRBV10-3 to TRBJ2-3; a weak D match, TRBD2 (6 bases). Germline V gene lookup returns CDR1 ENHRY and CDR2 SYGVKD. This CDR3 region has 14 residues. DNA for the CDR3: TGTGCCATCAGTGAGGACACGCGGGGCGATATGCAGTATTTT. Translated, it gives CAISEDTRGDMQYF.

The J gene is TRBJ2-7, the V gene TRBV7-2; 12 nucleotides match TRBD1. This CDR3 is 16 amino acids long. J lost 0 bases, V lost 5 bases, and 5 bases had no gene match. Germline CDR1 and CDR2: SGHTA and FQGNSA. CDR3 DNA sequence: TGTGCCAGCAGCCGAGAGGGACAGGGGGCCTCCTACGAGCAGTACTTC. Its translation: CASSREGQGASYEQYF.

The sample holds a few counts of this clone. The genes are TRBV4-2 and TRBJ2-1, with a weak D call TRBD1 (5 bases). V was pared by 0 bases and J by 6 bases, with 15 bases between. The germline V gene encodes CDR1 LGHNA and CDR2 YNFKEQ. The CDR3 totals 16 residues. This CDR3 is CASSQDEGQGSNEQFF. The CDR3 coding sequence is TGTGCCAGCAGCCAAGATGAAGGACAAGGAAGCAATGAGCAGTTCTTC.

V and J are TRBV7-2 and TRBJ2-7; 10 positions match TRBD2. The V and J ends lost 1 base and 1 base, in that order; junction bases with no gene match: 7. The CDR3 totals 17 residues. Germline CDR1 SGHTA, CDR2 FQGNSA. CDR3 loop: CASSLVPLAGVSYEQYF. The CDR3, as DNA: TGTGCCAGCAGCTTAGTTCCTCTAGCGGGAGTGTCCTACGAGCAGTACTTC. Full variable domain (rest looked up from reference TRBV7-2 and TRBJ2-7): GAGVSQSPSNKVTEKGKDVELRCDPISGHTALYWYRQSLGQGLEFLIYFQGNSAPDKSGLPSDRFSAERTGGSVSTLTIQRTQQEDSAVYLCASSLVPLAGVSYEQYFGPGTRLTVT.